The 23 T cell receptor beta chains given below trace back to one sample, sequenced in a study of T-cell reconstitution after alpha-beta-depleted transplantation in children. During its preparation, the TCRbeta library received unique molecular identifiers. TCRdb re-called the PCR reads through MiXCR, storing one row per CDR3 protein. The repertoire includes 490,000 or so distinct CDR3 sequences, 12% of them detected once, and 5% to 6% sits in the top ten. This specimen consisted of PBMCs from the stem cell graft donor, obtained from the stem cell graft. The origin of the receptors is a human donor who donated a stem cell graft to a child with combined immunodeficiency.

This clonotype was observed many times. The CDR3 DNA follows: TGTGCCAGCAGCCTCCTAGCGGGAGTAAATGAGCAGTTCTTC. Protein: CASSLLAGVNEQFF. This sequence joins TRBV6-1 and TRBJ2-1, with TRBD2 matching over 10 bases. CDR1 MNHNS and CDR2 SASEGT come from the germline V gene. V was clipped by 6 bases and J by 7 bases; unmatched bases: 6. The CDR3 runs to 14 residues.

This clonotype was found many times. The rearrangement links TRBV6-5 to TRBJ2-7; no clear D. V gave up 0 bases and J gave up 3 bases, with 6 bases separating them. This CDR3 has 13 residues. Germline V CDR1 and CDR2: MNHEY, SVGAGI. The CDR3 protein is CASSYSTLYEQYF. DNA for the CDR3: TGTGCCAGCAGTTACTCGACACTCTACGAGCAGTACTTC.

This clonotype appeared a few times. The rearrangement links TRBV5-1 to TRBJ2-2; D gene uncertain. CDR1 is SGHRS, CDR2 YFSETQ, per germline. The V and J ends lost 4 bases and 0 bases respectively, with 16 bases between them. The CDR3 has 17 residues. For the CDR3, the DNA is TGCGCCAGCAGCGCAAATAGAAAGGGCGCGAACACCGGGGAGCTGTTTTTT. Translated, it gives CASSANRKGANTGELFF.

The rearrangement links TRBV7-8 to TRBJ1-1, with 11 bases fitting TRBD1. The CDR3 contains 12 residues. Germline CDR1 reads SGHVS; CDR2 reads FQNEAQ. The trim removed 7 bases at V and 6 bases at J, leaving 1 base unmatched. CDR3 DNA sequence: TGTGCCAGCACGGGACAGGGGGCTGAAGCTTTCTTT. Protein: CASTGQGAEAFF.

The V and J genes are TRBV6-2 or TRBV6-3 and TRBJ2-5, with 8 bases matching TRBD1. Germline V gene data show CDR1 as MNHEY and CDR2 as SVGEGT. Trimming cost V 8 bases and J 5 bases; bases outside gene matches: 10. The CDR3 covers 14 residues. The CDR3 region has the DNA TGTGCCAGCGGGGAACTCAGGGGGCCGGAGACCCAGTACTTC. It translates to CASGELRGPETQYF.

At least ten counts were recorded for this clonotype. The CDR3 DNA follows: TGCAGCGTTGATTACCAGTCTGGAAACACCATATATTTT. Its protein is CSVDYQSGNTIYF. The V and J genes are TRBV29-1 and TRBJ1-3; unclear D gene. The V gene lost 3 bases and the J gene lost 1 base, with 7 bases spanning the gap. The germline V gene encodes CDR1 SQVTM and CDR2 ANQGSEA. This CDR3 region has 13 residues.

This clonotype was recorded a few times. The chain couples TRBV5-1 to TRBJ2-3; 7 bases match TRBD1. Germline V lookup: CDR1 SGHRS, CDR2 YFSETQ. The CDR3 is 15 amino acids. After removal of 3 bases from V and 5 bases from J, the junction contained 9 bases not matched to a gene. The CDR3 reads CASSSWDSVRDTQYF. CDR3 sequence (DNA): TGCGCCAGCAGCTCCTGGGACAGTGTCCGAGATACGCAGTATTTT.

This clonotype was picked up a small number of times. A junction end diverges from the germline sequence, so it may reflect a read error. V gene TRBV7-7 combines with J gene TRBJ2-5; the match to TRBD2 covers 12 bases. The CDR3 spans 17 residues. The germline gives CDR1 SSHAT, CDR2 FNYEAQ (reference sequence). The CDR3 sequence is CASSLVSTSGGRETQYF. CDR3 DNA sequence: TGTGCTAGCAGCTTAGTATCGACTAGCGGGGGCAGGGAGACCCAGTACTTC.

This clonotype was observed a handful of times. J is TRBJ2-2 and V is TRBV30; D is possibly TRBD2 (5 bases). This CDR3 spans 14 amino acids. V gave up 3 bases and J gave up 2 bases, with 10 bases separating them. From germline, CDR1 is GTSNPN and CDR2 SVGIG (reference sequence). CDR3 protein: CAWRDTRNTGELFF. The CDR3 bases are TGTGCCTGGAGAGATACTAGAAACACCGGGGAGCTGTTTTTT. Drawing the rest from reference TRBV30 and TRBJ2-2, the complete variable domain is SQTIHQWPATLVQPVGSPLSLECTVEGTSNPNLYWYRQAAGRGLQLLFYSVGIGQISSEVPQNLSASRPQDRQFILSSKKLLLSDSGFYLCAWRDTRNTGELFFGEGSRLTVL.

This clonotype was observed at least ten times. The chain employs TRBV29-1 and TRBJ2-3, with D perhaps TRBD2 (7 bases). This CDR3 spans 17 amino acids. Germline CDR1 and CDR2: SQVTM and ANQGSEA. Trimming cost V 3 bases and J 6 bases, with 25 bases left between them. This CDR3 is CSVDSRGASPFRDTQYF. The CDR3 nucleotides read TGCAGCGTTGATTCCCGGGGGGCCTCCCCATTCCGGGATACGCAGTATTTT.

The rearrangement links TRBV9 to TRBJ2-3; D possibly matches TRBD1 or TRBD2 (5 bases each). The CDR3 consists of 16 residues. Germline values: CDR1 SGDLS, CDR2 YYNGEE. V was pared by 6 bases and J by 0 bases, with 17 bases between. The CDR3 region is CASTPSGTASTDTQYF. The CDR3 nucleotides read TGTGCCAGCACCCCCTCGGGGACGGCTAGCACAGATACGCAGTATTTT. The whole variable domain, remainder taken from reference TRBV9 and TRBJ2-3, is DSGVTQTPKHLITATGQRVTLRCSPRSGDLSVYWYQQSLDQGLQFLIQYYNGEERAKGNILERFSAQQFPDLHSELNLSSLELGDSALYFCASTPSGTASTDTQYFGPGTRLTVL.

CDR3 protein: CASIDPPGQQYF. For the CDR3, the DNA is TGTGCCAGCATCGACCCCCCGGGACAGCAGTACTTC. The rearrangement links TRBV6-2 or TRBV6-3 to TRBJ2-7; D is perhaps TRBD1 or TRBD2 (5 bases each). Looked up from germline, CDR1 is MNHEY and CDR2 is SVGEGT. Trimming took off 7 bases at V and 8 bases at J, with 15 bases between the two ends. The CDR3 extends over 12 amino acids.

Only a few counts were recorded for this clonotype. J is TRBJ2-1 and V is TRBV20-1, with D unclear. The CDR3 has 13 residues. V lost 4 bases to trimming and J lost 8 bases, with 15 bases between them. The V gene's germline CDR1 is DFQATT and CDR2 SNEGSKA (reference sequence). The CDR3 bases are TGCAGTGCTACCCAACTCCCACTTGATGAGCAGTTCTTC. It codes for CSATQLPLDEQFF.

This chain joins TRBV20-1 and TRBJ2-2; 10 positions match TRBD1. CDR1 is DFQATT and CDR2 is SNEGSKA in the germline V gene (reference sequence). J lost 4 bases, V lost 0 bases, and 5 bases had no gene match. This CDR3 contains 16 residues. The CDR3, as DNA: TGCAGTGCTAGAGATAGAAGGACAGGGGGCACCGGGGAGCTGTTTTTT. Its protein is CSARDRRTGGTGELFF.

V and J are TRBV28 and TRBJ2-1, with a possible D match to TRBD1 (5 bases). The germline gives CDR1 MDHEN, CDR2 SYDVKM. The V end lost 7 bases, the J end lost 5 bases, and 12 bases lay between the germline ends. CDR3 length: 13 residues. This CDR3 is CASTLGADNEQFF. CDR3 coding DNA: TGTGCCAGCACCTTAGGGGCAGACAATGAGCAGTTCTTC.

This clonotype has a count of ten or more. This chain links TRBV29-1 with TRBJ2-2, with TRBD1 matching over 7 bases. The J segment lost 6 bases and the V segment lost 3 bases, leaving 4 bases of the junction unmatched. This CDR3 is 13 amino acids long. From germline, CDR1 is SQVTM and CDR2 ANQGSEA. CDR3: CSVEDRTSGELFF. CDR3 coding DNA: TGCAGCGTTGAGGACAGGACGTCCGGGGAGCTGTTTTTT.

This clonotype was detected a few times. The chain carries TRBV29-1 and TRBJ2-5; D is undetermined. Germline V gene lookup returns CDR1 SQVTM and CDR2 ANQGSEA. This CDR3 contains 15 residues. The ends were cut back, 7 bases at V and 2 bases at J, with 20 bases in the middle. CDR3 residues: CSAKTGYGSQETQYF. The CDR3 DNA sequence: TGCAGCGCCAAAACCGGGTATGGAAGTCAAGAGACCCAGTACTTC.

The chain is built from TRBV12-3 or TRBV12-4 and TRBJ2-1; a weak D match, TRBD1 (5 bases). The CDR3 loop spans 14 amino acids. With 1 base removed from V and 9 bases from J, the gap between germline ends came to 13 bases. The CDR3, as DNA: TGTGCCAGCAGTTTAGTGGGCAGGGTGGGTGAGCAGTTCTTC. Protein product: CASSLVGRVGEQFF.

This clonotype was detected ten times or more. This rearrangement joins TRBV29-1 to TRBJ1-2, with D tentatively TRBD1 (5 bases). Germline V gene data show CDR1 as SQVTM and CDR2 as ANQGSEA. The CDR3 spans 11 residues. V dropped 7 bases and J dropped 3 bases, with 9 bases sitting between them. The CDR3 DNA is TGCAGCGCAGGGACGGACTATGGCTACACCTTC. Protein sequence: CSAGTDYGYTF.

This clonotype was detected ten times or more. The J gene is TRBJ1-5, the V gene TRBV19; maybe TRBD1 (5 bases). The germline CDR1 and CDR2 sequences are LNHDA and SQIVND (reference sequence). This CDR3 is 13 amino acids long. Trimming removed 7 bases from V and 3 bases from J, with 10 bases in between. The CDR3 DNA sequence: TGTGCCAGTACCCGGGGACTCAATCAGCCCCAGCATTTT. It is translated as CASTRGLNQPQHF.

This clonotype has only a few counts. The chain combines TRBV13 with TRBJ1-3; the D gene is possibly TRBD1 (6 bases). The V end lost 4 bases, the J end lost 3 bases, and 13 bases lay between the germline ends. Per germline, CDR1 PRHDT and CDR2 FYEKMQ (reference sequence). The CDR3 is 15 amino acids. CDR3 region: CASSSTRGVGNTIYF. CDR3 nucleotides: TGTGCCAGCAGCTCAACCAGGGGAGTTGGAAACACCATATATTTT.

In this sample, this clonotype turned up a few times. The rearrangement links TRBV5-1 to TRBJ2-1, with D possibly TRBD2 on 6 matching bases. The CDR3 covers 15 residues. Trimming left V 1 base short and J 4 bases short, with 12 bases between. Germline assignment: CDR1 SGHRS and CDR2 YFSETQ. The CDR3 spells CASSLRLATYNEQFF. The CDR3 nucleotides are TGCGCCAGCAGCTTGAGGCTAGCGACTTACAATGAGCAGTTCTTC.

This clonotype was observed many times. The rearrangement uses TRBV25-1 and TRBJ2-7, with a tentative D call TRBD1 (6 bases). The CDR3 runs 15 residues. V lost 0 bases, J lost 7 bases, and 16 bases lay in between. Germline CDR1 and CDR2: MGHDK and SYGVNS. CDR3 DNA: TGTGCCAGCAGTGAATACTTTTCGCGAGGGGGTGAGCAGTACTTC. It encodes CASSEYFSRGGEQYF.